One sample yielded the 30 T cell receptor beta chains listed below, sequenced in a study of beta chain features in type 1 diabetes. Sequenced material consisted of expressed TCRB transcripts (all of the isolated RNA was reverse transcribed). The method was immunoSEQ multiplex PCR; TCRdb's version includes in-frame clones alone and lacks a portion of them. The sample holds fewer than 650,000 clones, less than 20% seen once. Sequenced sample: naive CD4+ T cells from blood. Receptor source: a man between 18 and 29 years old in good health.

The sample holds a few counts of this clone. V usage is TRBV19 and J usage is TRBJ2-1, with a possible D match to TRBD1 (6 bases). Deletions cut 8 bases from V and 2 bases from J, with 16 bases between. CDR1 LNHDA and CDR2 SQIVND come from the germline V gene (reference sequence). The CDR3 runs to 15 residues. Written as DNA, the CDR3 is TGTGCCAGTTCCCGCTCGGACAGAGCCTACAATGAGCAGTTCTTC. It yields the protein CASSRSDRAYNEQFF.

The chain has TRBV7-2 and TRBJ2-3; D unclear. CDR1 and CDR2 from the germline V gene are SGHTA and FQGNSA. The CDR3 contains 11 residues. V was cut by 5 bases and J by 8 bases, with 8 bases left in between. CDR3 bases: TGTGCCAGCAGCATAAAGGGTACGCAGTATTTT. Protein sequence: CASSIKGTQYF.

This clone was detected many times. V gene TRBV12-5 combines with J gene TRBJ2-3; D remains unclear. CDR1 is LGHNT and CDR2 is FRNRAP in the germline V gene. Trimming stripped 7 bases from V and 0 bases from J, with 5 bases between. This CDR3 spans 12 amino acids. Written as DNA, the CDR3 is TGTGCTAGTGCAACTAGCACAGATACGCAGTATTTT. This codes for CASATSTDTQYF.

This clone was observed a handful of times. The gene calls are TRBV11-2 and TRBJ2-7; maybe TRBD2 (6 bases). Germline values: CDR1 SGHAT, CDR2 FQNNGV. Trimming stripped 7 bases from V and 0 bases from J, with 22 bases between. There are 17 residues in the CDR3. The CDR3 coding sequence is TGTGCCAGCAACATTGCCTATCGCCGGGGAGGCTCCTACGAGCAGTACTTC. Amino acid sequence: CASNIAYRRGGSYEQYF.

This clone was seen a few times. The chain employs TRBV10-2 and TRBJ1-1; D might be TRBD1 (5 bases). The V and J ends lost 4 bases and 1 base respectively, with 10 bases between them. Germline-derived CDR1 and CDR2 are WSHSY and SAAADI. There are 14 residues in the CDR3. As DNA, the CDR3 is TGCGCCAGCAGTGTTAACAGGAGGAACACTGAAGCTTTCTTT. Protein: CASSVNRRNTEAFF.

This clone has a handful of counts. CDR3 loop: CASSPRDSPQETQYF. Here the CDR3 DNA reads TGCGCCAGCAGCCCTCGGGACAGTCCACAAGAGACCCAGTACTTC. The V gene is TRBV5-1, the J gene TRBJ2-5, with 7 bases aligning to TRBD1. Germline V gene sequence: CDR1 SGHRS, CDR2 YFSETQ. The J segment lost 2 bases and the V segment lost 4 bases, leaving 8 bases of the junction unmatched. This CDR3 is 15 amino acids long.

The table lists this clone with a few counts. J is TRBJ2-7 and V is TRBV4-2; D gene unclear. Looked up from germline, CDR1 is LGHNA and CDR2 is YNFKEQ. V lost 0 bases, J lost 5 bases, and 5 bases lay in between. The CDR3 consists of 12 residues. The CDR3 here is CASSQDNDEQYF. CDR3 nucleotides: TGTGCCAGCAGCCAAGATAACGACGAGCAGTACTTC.

This clone was counted a few times. The CDR3 DNA is TGTGCCAGCAGCCACAGCATAGTGACTAGCGGGAGGCTTGAGCAGTTCTTC. This translates into CASSHSIVTSGRLEQFF. The chain carries TRBV7-8 and TRBJ2-1, with TRBD2 matching 13 bases. The length of the CDR3 is 17 residues. Germline CDR1 SGHVS, CDR2 FQNEAQ. The V segment lost 5 bases and the J segment 9 bases; nucleotides outside the gene matches: 13.

This clone came up a few times. The CDR3 nucleotides are TGTGCCAGCAGCCCTTCTTCGTCGGAGAATTCACCCCTCCACTTT. It encodes CASSPSSSENSPLHF. The V gene is TRBV9, the J gene TRBJ1-6; D gene unclear. V was trimmed by 4 bases and J by 7 bases, leaving 15 bases between them. Germline V gives CDR1 SGDLS, CDR2 YYNGEE. The CDR3 has 15 residues.

This clone has more than one count but fewer than ten. The rearrangement uses TRBV18 and TRBJ1-5; D possibly corresponds to TRBD1 (6 bases). Germline-derived CDR1 and CDR2 are KGHSH and LQKENI. The CDR3 consists of 13 residues. V lost 3 bases to trimming and J lost 6 bases, with 9 bases between them. CDR3 in DNA: TGTGCCAGCTCACCGGGGACATTTCAGCCCCAGCATTTT. It specifies CASSPGTFQPQHF.

This clone was counted only a few times. The chain employs TRBV10-3 and TRBJ1-1; D unresolved. Looked up from germline, CDR1 is ENHRY and CDR2 is SYGVKD. The CDR3 totals 13 residues. Trimming cost V 7 bases and J 6 bases, with 15 bases left between them. The CDR3 DNA reads TGTGCCATCAAAGAGGATCTTCGGGCTGAAGCTTTCTTT. This codes for CAIKEDLRAEAFF.

As to this clone: The identical CDR3 is also encoded by other nucleotide sequences in the sample. The gene calls are TRBV18 and TRBJ2-5; D remains ambiguous. CDR1 KGHSH and CDR2 LQKENI come from the germline V gene. This CDR3 is 14 amino acids long. Trimming took off 2 bases at V and 4 bases at J, with 11 bases between the two ends. As DNA, the CDR3 is TGTGCCAGCTCACCAGGCCTTTCCCCAGAGACCCAGTACTTC. Protein: CASSPGLSPETQYF.

This clone showed up just a few times. The V call is TRBV6-6, the J call TRBJ2-1; 8 bases line up with TRBD2. The V gene end was trimmed by 5 bases and the J gene end by 9 bases; junction bases not matched to a gene: 3. The CDR3 has 12 amino acids. Germline CDR1 and CDR2: MNHNY and SVGAGI (reference sequence). The DNA for the CDR3 is TGTGCCAGCAGTCCCGGGGGGGGTGAGCAGTTCTTC. This sequence encodes CASSPGGGEQFF.

As to this clone: This sample includes further DNA sequences coding for the same CDR3. CDR3 sequence reads: CASSLRGGNTEAFF. The CDR3 DNA sequence: TGTGCCAGCAGCTTGCGGGGAGGGAACACTGAAGCTTTCTTT. The chain recombines TRBV5-4 with TRBJ1-1; D is unresolved. V lost 1 base to trimming and J lost 1 base, with 8 bases between them. This CDR3 is built from 14 residues. Per germline, CDR1 SGHNT and CDR2 YYREEE (reference sequence).

The CDR3 loop reads CASTGRAGETQYF. The DNA of the CDR3 is TGTGCCAGCACCGGACGCGCCGGGGAGACCCAGTACTTC. The V and J genes are TRBV7-2 and TRBJ2-5; no clear D gene. The V end was cut by 7 bases, the J end by 5 bases, with 14 bases between. The germline CDR1 and CDR2 sequences are SGHTA and FQGNSA. CDR3 length: 13 residues.

This chain joins TRBV14 and TRBJ2-5; D is ambiguous. Trimming took off 5 bases at V and 0 bases at J, with 13 bases between the two ends. Per the germline V gene, CDR1 is SGHDN and CDR2 is FVKESK. The CDR3 covers 15 residues. The DNA of the CDR3 is TGTGCCAGCAGCTCTATCTCCCGGTACCAAGAGACCCAGTACTTC. Its translation is CASSSISRYQETQYF.

This chain connects TRBV7-3 to TRBJ1-5; no reliable D call. The germline CDR1 and CDR2 sequences are SGHTA and FQGTGA. The CDR3 covers 13 residues. The V end lost 4 bases, the J end lost 7 bases, and 11 bases lay between the germline ends. Written as DNA, the CDR3 is TGTGCCAGCAGCTCGGTCGGGGTGCAGCCCCAGCATTTT. It codes for CASSSVGVQPQHF. The whole variable domain, remainder taken from reference TRBV7-3 and TRBJ1-5, is GAGVSQTPSNKVTEKGKYVELRCDPISGHTALYWYRQSLGQGPEFLIYFQGTGAADDSGLPNDRFFAVRPEGSVSTLKIQRTERGDSAVYLCASSSVGVQPQHFGDGTRLSIL.

V usage is TRBV4-3 and J usage is TRBJ1-1, with D maybe TRBD1 (5 bases). The CDR3 is 15 amino acids. Germline loops: CDR1 LGHNA, CDR2 YSLEER. V was clipped by 1 base and J by 1 base, with 10 bases between them. CDR3 residues: CASSQGGTANTEAFF. For the CDR3, the DNA is TGCGCCAGCAGCCAAGGTGGGACGGCGAACACTGAAGCTTTCTTT.

This chain connects TRBV7-2 to TRBJ2-4; maybe TRBD2 (6 bases). There are 17 residues in the CDR3. The V gene lost 4 bases and the J gene lost 0 bases, with 16 bases spanning the gap. Germline values: CDR1 SGHTA, CDR2 FQGNSA. The chain's CDR3 is CASSSQGGATAKNIQYF. The CDR3 DNA reads TGTGCCAGCAGCTCCCAAGGAGGGGCGACAGCCAAAAACATTCAGTACTTC. Looking up the rest from reference TRBV7-2 and TRBJ2-4 gives the full variable domain: GAGVSQSPSNKVTEKGKDVELRCDPISGHTALYWYRQSLGQGLEFLIYFQGNSAPDKSGLPSDRFSAERTGGSVSTLTIQRTQQEDSAVYLCASSSQGGATAKNIQYFGAGTRLSVL.

The chain employs TRBV6-5 and TRBJ2-2, with 8 bases matching TRBD1. In germline, CDR1 is MNHEY, CDR2 SVGAGI. Trimming took 2 bases from V and 2 from J; bases not matched to a gene: 4. CDR3 size: 16 residues. Here the CDR3 reads CASSYVGTGNTGELFF. CDR3 DNA sequence: TGTGCCAGCAGTTACGTCGGGACAGGAAACACCGGGGAGCTGTTTTTT.

The gene calls are TRBV5-6 and TRBJ1-2; TRBD1 is a possible D gene (6 bases). The ends were cut back, 4 bases at V and 5 bases at J, with 15 bases in the middle. The CDR3 has 14 amino acids. CDR1 is SGHDT and CDR2 is YYEEEE in the germline V gene. The CDR3, as DNA: TGTGCCAGCAGCCCCCCTGATGGGACATATGGCTACACCTTC. Its translation: CASSPPDGTYGYTF.

This sequence joins TRBV7-2 and TRBJ2-6; D is perhaps TRBD1 (6 bases). V was pared by 3 bases and J by 0 bases, with 12 bases between. Germline V gene data show CDR1 as SGHTA and CDR2 as FQGNSA. The CDR3 runs 17 residues. The CDR3 reads CASSFRSGASGANVLTF. DNA for the CDR3: TGTGCCAGCAGCTTTCGGTCAGGGGCCTCTGGGGCCAACGTCCTGACTTTC.

This sequence joins TRBV7-8 and TRBJ2-2; 12 bases agree with TRBD1. V trimming: 8 bases; J trimming: 2 bases; junction bases outside the gene matches: 6. The CDR3 runs to 16 residues. Germline V gene data show CDR1 as SGHVS and CDR2 as FQNEAQ. The CDR3 DNA follows: TGTGCCAGCCGGGACAGGGGGCGGGGAAACACCGGGGAGCTGTTTTTT. It translates to CASRDRGRGNTGELFF.

V gene TRBV2 combines with J gene TRBJ1-5, with D unclear. In germline, CDR1 is SNHLY, CDR2 FYNNEI. CDR3 length: 15 residues. V lost 5 bases, J lost 5 bases, and 16 bases lay in between. CDR3 sequence reads: CASSQDALGDQPQHF. CDR3 DNA: TGTGCCAGCAGTCAGGACGCCCTCGGCGATCAGCCCCAGCATTTT.

The sample holds a few counts of this clone. This sequence joins TRBV6-5 and TRBJ2-1, with TRBD1 identical over 8 bases. The junction had 9 bases not matched to a gene; V was cut back by 7 bases and J by 4 bases. CDR1 is MNHEY and CDR2 is SVGAGI in the germline V gene. The length of the CDR3 is 15 residues. The CDR3 sequence: CASTSGGAGYNEQFF. The CDR3 DNA sequence: TGTGCCAGCACCTCAGGGGGCGCAGGGTACAATGAGCAGTTCTTC.

The sample holds a few counts of this clone. The CDR3 bases are TGTGCCAGCAGCCCTAGAGCTGGGACAGCCCACACAGATACGCAGTATTTT. This gives the protein CASSPRAGTAHTDTQYF. The J gene is TRBJ2-3, the V gene TRBV7-2, with TRBD1 identical over 7 bases. Per germline, CDR1 SGHTA and CDR2 FQGNSA. The J segment lost 2 bases and the V segment lost 5 bases, leaving 13 bases of the junction unmatched. The CDR3 has 17 residues.

This sequence joins TRBV6-5 and TRBJ2-7, with no clear D. The CDR3 sequence is 15 residues long. Germline V gene lookup returns CDR1 MNHEY and CDR2 SVGAGI. V lost 7 bases and J 0 bases, leaving 16 bases between the germline ends. The CDR3: CASKNEHLSSYEQYF. The CDR3 region has the DNA TGTGCCAGCAAGAATGAGCACTTGAGCTCCTACGAGCAGTACTTC.

The rearrangement links TRBV12-2 to TRBJ1-4; TRBD1 was called by the table and not checked on the DNA. TRBV12-2 is deemed a pseudogene. This CDR3 is built from 17 residues. The CDR3 sequence is CASRLTRPGQGSEKLFF. The DNA for the CDR3 is TGTGCAAGTCGCTTAACTCGCCCGGGACAGGGGAGCGAAAAACTGTTTTTT.

This chain uses TRBV18 with TRBJ2-7, with D perhaps matching TRBD2 (5 bases). The CDR3 sequence is 16 residues long. V lost 5 bases and J 3 bases, leaving 20 bases between the germline ends. Per the germline V gene, CDR1 is KGHSH and CDR2 is LQKENI. CDR3 loop: CASSLIGLSSLYEQYF. The DNA for the CDR3 is TGTGCCAGCTCATTAATCGGACTGAGTTCACTCTACGAGCAGTACTTC.

The table lists this clone with a few counts. The rearrangement links TRBV6-4 to TRBJ1-2, with 7 bases lining up with TRBD1. Per the germline V gene, CDR1 is MRHNA and CDR2 is SNTAGT. Trimming took 4 bases from V and 4 from J; bases not matched to a gene: 0. The CDR3 runs to 12 residues. CDR3 protein: CASSAGGYGYTF. In DNA form, the CDR3 reads TGTGCCAGCAGTGCAGGGGGCTATGGCTACACCTTC.